This record looks at one T cell receptor (beta chain) sequence and its context. No antigen is known for it. PCR was performed using 60 Vbeta and 13 Jbeta primers. Some clones are missing from TCRdb's copy, which holds only in-frame ones; the method was immunoSEQ multiplex PCR. Seen here are roughly 120,000 clones, 78% observed once, and the top ten hold roughly 3.1%. J was trimmed by 6 bases and V by 3 bases; bases with no gene match: 11. CDR1 SGHTA and CDR2 FQGNSA come from the germline V gene. This CDR3 is built from 16 residues. The data originate from a study of cytomegalovirus exposure and HLA in healthy donors. Whole-study findings and limits: Presence/absence analyses rested on an assumption that sequencing depth was roughly uniform across donors. Diagnosis of cytomegalovirus status made by the classifier reportedly showed high specificity and sensitivity. Reportedly, HLA-A and HLA-B alleles of most subjects were accurately predicted from TCR beta.

The chain uses TRBV7-2 and TRBJ2-3; 8 bases are shared with TRBD2. Source material: PBMCs. The clonotype comes from a woman in her thirties in good health and CMV-seropositive. The CDR3 coding sequence is TGTGCCAGCAGCTTTAGCGGGGCCGTCATTTTGGATACGCAGTATTTT. Translation gives CASSFSGAVILDTQYF.